The clone carrying this T cell receptor (beta chain) was counted at least ten times. This record comes from a study of T-cell reconstitution after alpha-beta-depleted transplantation in children. Preparation of the TCRbeta library used unique molecular identifiers. MiXCR, run by TCRdb on the PCR reads, gives a single entry per CDR3 protein. The sample carries 450,000 to 600,000 distinct CDR3 sequences, around 17% recorded once. This CDR3 spans 15 amino acids. Germline CDR1 and CDR2: SGHRS and YFSETQ. Trimming at V came to 0 bases and at J to 3 bases, leaving 6 bases not matched to a gene. The sample in question was PBMCs from the stem cell graft donor, obtained from the stem cell graft. The receptor was derived from a human donor who donated a stem cell graft to a child with acute lymphoblastic leukemia. The chain carries TRBV5-1 and TRBJ2-7, with 7 positions matching TRBD2. Here the CDR3 DNA reads TGCGCCAGCAGCTTGGTATACGGGAGGATCTACGAGCAGTACTTC. This encodes CASSLVYGRIYEQYF.